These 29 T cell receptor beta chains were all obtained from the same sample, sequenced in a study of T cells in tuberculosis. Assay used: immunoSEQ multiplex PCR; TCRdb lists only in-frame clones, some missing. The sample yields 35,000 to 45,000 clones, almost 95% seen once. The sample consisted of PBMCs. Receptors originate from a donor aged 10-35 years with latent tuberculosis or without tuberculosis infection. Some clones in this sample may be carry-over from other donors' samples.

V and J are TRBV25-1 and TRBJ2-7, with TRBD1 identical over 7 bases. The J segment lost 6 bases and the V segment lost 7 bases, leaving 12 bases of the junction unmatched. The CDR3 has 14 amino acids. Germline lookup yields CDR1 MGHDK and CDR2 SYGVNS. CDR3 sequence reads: CASTEENRGSEQYF. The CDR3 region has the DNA TGTGCCAGCACCGAAGAAAACAGGGGCTCCGAGCAGTACTTC.

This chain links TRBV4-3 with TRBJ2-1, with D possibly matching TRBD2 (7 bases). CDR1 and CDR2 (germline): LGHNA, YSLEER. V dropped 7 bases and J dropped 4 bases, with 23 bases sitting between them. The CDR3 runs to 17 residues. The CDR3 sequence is CASTETRVRGGYNEQFF. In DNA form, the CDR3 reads TGCGCCAGCACCGAAACCCGAGTAAGGGGGGGTTACAATGAGCAGTTCTTC.

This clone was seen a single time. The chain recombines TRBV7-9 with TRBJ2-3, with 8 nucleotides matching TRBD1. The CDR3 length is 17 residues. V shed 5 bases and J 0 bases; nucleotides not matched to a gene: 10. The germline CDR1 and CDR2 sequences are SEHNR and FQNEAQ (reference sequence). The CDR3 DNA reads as TGTGCCAGCAGCACCACCCTTCGACAGGGGAGCACAGATACGCAGTATTTT. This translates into CASSTTLRQGSTDTQYF.

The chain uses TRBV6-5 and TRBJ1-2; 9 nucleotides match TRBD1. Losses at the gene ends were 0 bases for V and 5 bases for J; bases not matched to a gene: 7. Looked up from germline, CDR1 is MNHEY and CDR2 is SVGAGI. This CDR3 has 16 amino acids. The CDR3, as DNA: TGTGCCAGCAGTTACTCTGCCGGGACAGGGTCATATGGCTACACCTTC. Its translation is CASSYSAGTGSYGYTF.

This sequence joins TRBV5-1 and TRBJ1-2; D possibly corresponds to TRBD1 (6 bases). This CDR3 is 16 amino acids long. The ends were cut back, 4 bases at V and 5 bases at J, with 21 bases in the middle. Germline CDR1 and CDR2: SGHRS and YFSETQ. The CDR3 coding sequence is TGCGCCAGCAGCCCTACGGGACACAGCGACTGGTATGGCTACACCTTC. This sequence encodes CASSPTGHSDWYGYTF.

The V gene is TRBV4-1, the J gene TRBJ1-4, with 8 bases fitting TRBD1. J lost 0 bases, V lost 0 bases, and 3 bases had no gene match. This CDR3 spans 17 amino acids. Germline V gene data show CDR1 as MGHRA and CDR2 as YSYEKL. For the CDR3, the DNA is TGCGCCAGCAGCCAAGATAGGACAGGGACAACTAATGAAAAACTGTTTTTT. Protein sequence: CASSQDRTGTTNEKLFF.

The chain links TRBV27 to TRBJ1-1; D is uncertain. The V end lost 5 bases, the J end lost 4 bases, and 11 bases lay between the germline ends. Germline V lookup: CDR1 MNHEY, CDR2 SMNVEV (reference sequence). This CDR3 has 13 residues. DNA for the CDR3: TGTGCCAGCAGTGTCGCGGTTGCCACTGAAGCTTTCTTT. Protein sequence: CASSVAVATEAFF.

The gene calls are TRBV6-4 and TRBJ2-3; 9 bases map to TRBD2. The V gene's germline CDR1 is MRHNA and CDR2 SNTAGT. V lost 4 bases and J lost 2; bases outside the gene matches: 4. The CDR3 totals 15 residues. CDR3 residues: CASSVAGGHTDTQYF. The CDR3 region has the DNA TGTGCCAGCAGTGTGGCGGGGGGGCACACAGATACGCAGTATTTT.

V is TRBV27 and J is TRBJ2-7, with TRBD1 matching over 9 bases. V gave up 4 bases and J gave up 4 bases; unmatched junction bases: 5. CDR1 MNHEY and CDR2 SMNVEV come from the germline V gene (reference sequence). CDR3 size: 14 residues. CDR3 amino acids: CASSSDRGWYEQYF. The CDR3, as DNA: TGTGCCAGCAGTTCAGACAGGGGGTGGTACGAGCAGTACTTC.

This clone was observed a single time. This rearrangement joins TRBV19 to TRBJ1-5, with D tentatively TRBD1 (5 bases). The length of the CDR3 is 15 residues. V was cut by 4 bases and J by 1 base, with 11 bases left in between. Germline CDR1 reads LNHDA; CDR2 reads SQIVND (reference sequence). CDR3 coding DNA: TGTGCCAGTAGTAGCAGGGTGGACAGCAATCAGCCCCAGCATTTT. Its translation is CASSSRVDSNQPQHF.

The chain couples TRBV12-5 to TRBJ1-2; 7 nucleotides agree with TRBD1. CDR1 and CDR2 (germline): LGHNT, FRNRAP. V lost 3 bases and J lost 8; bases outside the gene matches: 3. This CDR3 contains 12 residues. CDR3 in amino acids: CASGFLGGGYTF. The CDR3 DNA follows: TGTGCTAGTGGTTTCTTAGGGGGCGGCTACACCTTC. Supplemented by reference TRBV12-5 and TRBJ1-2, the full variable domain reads DARVTQTPRHKVTEMGQEVTMRCQPILGHNTVFWYRQTMMQGLELLAYFRNRAPLDDSGMPKDRFSAEMPDATLATLKIQPSEPRDSAVYFCASGFLGGGYTFGSGTRLTVV.

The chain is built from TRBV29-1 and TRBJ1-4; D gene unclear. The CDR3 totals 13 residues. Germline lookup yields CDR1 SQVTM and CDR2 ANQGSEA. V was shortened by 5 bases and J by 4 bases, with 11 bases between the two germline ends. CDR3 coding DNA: TGCAGCGTTTTGGCACAGCTTAATGAAAAACTGTTTTTT. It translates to CSVLAQLNEKLFF.

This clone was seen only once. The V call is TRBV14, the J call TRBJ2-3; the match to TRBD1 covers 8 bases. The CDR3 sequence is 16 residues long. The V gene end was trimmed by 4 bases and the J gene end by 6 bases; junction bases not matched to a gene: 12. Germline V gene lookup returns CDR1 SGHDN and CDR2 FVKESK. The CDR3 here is CASSPKSQGALDTQYF. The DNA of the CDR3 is TGTGCCAGCAGCCCAAAATCCCAGGGGGCTCTTGATACGCAGTATTTT.

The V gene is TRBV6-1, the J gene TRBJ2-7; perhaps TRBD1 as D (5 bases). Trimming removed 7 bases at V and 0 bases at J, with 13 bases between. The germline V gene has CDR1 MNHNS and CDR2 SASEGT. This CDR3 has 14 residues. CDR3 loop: CASTFQDNSYEQYF. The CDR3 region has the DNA TGTGCCAGCACCTTCCAGGACAACTCCTACGAGCAGTACTTC.

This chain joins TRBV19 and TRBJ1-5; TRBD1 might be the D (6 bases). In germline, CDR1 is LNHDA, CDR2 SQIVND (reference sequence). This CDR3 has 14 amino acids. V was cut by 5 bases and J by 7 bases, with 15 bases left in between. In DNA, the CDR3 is TGTGCCAGTAGTGCTGGGGGCGGTTGGCAGCCCCAGCATTTT. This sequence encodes CASSAGGGWQPQHF.

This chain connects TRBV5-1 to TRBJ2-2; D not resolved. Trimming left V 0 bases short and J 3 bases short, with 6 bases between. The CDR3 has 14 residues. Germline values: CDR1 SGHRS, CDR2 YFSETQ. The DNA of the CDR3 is TGCGCCAGCAGCTTGGACAGTTACACCGGGGAGCTGTTTTTT. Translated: CASSLDSYTGELFF.

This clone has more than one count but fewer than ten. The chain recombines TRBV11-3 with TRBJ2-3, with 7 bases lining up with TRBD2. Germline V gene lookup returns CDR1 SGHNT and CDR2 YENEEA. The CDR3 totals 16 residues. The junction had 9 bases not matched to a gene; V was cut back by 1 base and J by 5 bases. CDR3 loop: CASSLGGLSELDTQYF. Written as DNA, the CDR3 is TGTGCCAGCAGCTTAGGGGGACTATCCGAGCTAGATACGCAGTATTTT. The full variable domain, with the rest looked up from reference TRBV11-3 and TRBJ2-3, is EAGVVQSPRYKIIEKKQPVAFWCNPISGHNTLYWYLQNLGQGPELLIRYENEEAVDDSQLPKDRFSAERLKGVDSTLKIQPAELGDSAVYLCASSLGGLSELDTQYFGPGTRLTVL.

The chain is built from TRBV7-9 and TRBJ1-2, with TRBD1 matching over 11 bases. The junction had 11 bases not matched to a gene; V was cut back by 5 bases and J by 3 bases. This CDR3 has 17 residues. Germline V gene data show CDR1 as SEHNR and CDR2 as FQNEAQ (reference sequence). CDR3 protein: CASSIWTGGMLDYGYTF. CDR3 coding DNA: TGTGCCAGCAGCATTTGGACAGGGGGCATGTTGGACTATGGCTACACCTTC. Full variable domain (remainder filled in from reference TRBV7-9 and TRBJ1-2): DTGVSQNPRHKITKRGQNVTFRCDPISEHNRLYWYRQTLGQGPEFLTYFQNEAQLEKSRLLSDRFSAERPKGSFSTLEIQRTEQGDSAMYLCASSIWTGGMLDYGYTFGSGTRLTVV.

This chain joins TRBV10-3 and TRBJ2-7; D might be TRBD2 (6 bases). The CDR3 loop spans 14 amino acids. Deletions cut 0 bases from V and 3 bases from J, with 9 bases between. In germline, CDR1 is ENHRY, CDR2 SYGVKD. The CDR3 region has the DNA TGTGCCATCAGTGAGTCCGGGAGTTACTACGAGCAGTACTTC. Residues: CAISESGSYYEQYF.

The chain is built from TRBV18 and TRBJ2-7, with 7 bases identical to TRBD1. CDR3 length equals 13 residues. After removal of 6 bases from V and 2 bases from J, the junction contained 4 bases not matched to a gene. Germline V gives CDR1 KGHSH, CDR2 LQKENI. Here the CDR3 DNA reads TGTGCCAGCTCCGGACAGGTTACCTACGAGCAGTACTTC. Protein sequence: CASSGQVTYEQYF.

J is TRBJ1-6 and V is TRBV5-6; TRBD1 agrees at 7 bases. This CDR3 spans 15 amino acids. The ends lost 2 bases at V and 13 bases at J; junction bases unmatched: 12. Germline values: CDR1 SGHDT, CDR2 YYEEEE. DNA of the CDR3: TGTGCCAGCAGCTTTCGAGGGGGCACGGGGTCGCCCCTCCACTTT. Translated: CASSFRGGTGSPLHF.

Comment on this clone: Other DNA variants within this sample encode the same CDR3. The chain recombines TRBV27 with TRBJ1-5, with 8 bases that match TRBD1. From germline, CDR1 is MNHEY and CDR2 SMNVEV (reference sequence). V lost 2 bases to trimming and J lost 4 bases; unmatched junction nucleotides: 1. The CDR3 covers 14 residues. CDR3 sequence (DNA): TGTGCCAGCAGTTTAAGACAGGGGAATCAGCCCCAGCATTTT. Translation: CASSLRQGNQPQHF.

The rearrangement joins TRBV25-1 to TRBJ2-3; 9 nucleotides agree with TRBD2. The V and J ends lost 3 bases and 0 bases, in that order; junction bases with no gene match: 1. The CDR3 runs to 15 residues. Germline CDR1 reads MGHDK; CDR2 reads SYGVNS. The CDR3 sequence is CASSETSGSTDTQYF. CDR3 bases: TGTGCCAGCAGTGAGACTAGCGGTAGCACAGATACGCAGTATTTT.

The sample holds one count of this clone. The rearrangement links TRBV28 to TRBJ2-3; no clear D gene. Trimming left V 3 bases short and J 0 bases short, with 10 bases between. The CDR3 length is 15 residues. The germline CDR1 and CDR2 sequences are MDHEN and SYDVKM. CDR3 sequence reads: CASSFRRISTDTQYF. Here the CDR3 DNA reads TGTGCCAGCAGTTTCAGGCGAATTAGCACAGATACGCAGTATTTT.

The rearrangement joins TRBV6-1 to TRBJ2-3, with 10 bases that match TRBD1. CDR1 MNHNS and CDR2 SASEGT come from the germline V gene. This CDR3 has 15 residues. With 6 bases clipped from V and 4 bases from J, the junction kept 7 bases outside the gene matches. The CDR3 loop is CASRDRGLRADTQYF. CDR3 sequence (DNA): TGTGCCAGCAGAGACAGGGGGCTACGGGCAGATACGCAGTATTTT.

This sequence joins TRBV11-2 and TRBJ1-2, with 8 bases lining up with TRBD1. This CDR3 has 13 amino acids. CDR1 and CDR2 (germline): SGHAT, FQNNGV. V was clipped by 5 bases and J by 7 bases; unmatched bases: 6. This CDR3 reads CASSARTGFGYTF. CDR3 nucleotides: TGTGCCAGCAGCGCTCGGACAGGGTTTGGCTACACCTTC.

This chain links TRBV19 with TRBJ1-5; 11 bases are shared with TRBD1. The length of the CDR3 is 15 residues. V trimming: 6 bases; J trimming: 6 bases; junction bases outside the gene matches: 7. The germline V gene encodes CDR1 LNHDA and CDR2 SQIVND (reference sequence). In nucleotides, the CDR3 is TGTGCCAGTAGCTGGGGGACAGGGGGAGGTCAGCCCCAGCATTTT. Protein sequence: CASSWGTGGGQPQHF.

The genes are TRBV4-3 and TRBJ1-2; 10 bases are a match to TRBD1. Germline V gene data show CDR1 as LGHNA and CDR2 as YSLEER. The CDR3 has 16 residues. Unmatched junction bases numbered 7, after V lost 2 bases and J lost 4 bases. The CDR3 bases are TGCGCCAGCAGCCAACCCGTTGGACAGGGGGTCTATGGCTACACCTTC. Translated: CASSQPVGQGVYGYTF.

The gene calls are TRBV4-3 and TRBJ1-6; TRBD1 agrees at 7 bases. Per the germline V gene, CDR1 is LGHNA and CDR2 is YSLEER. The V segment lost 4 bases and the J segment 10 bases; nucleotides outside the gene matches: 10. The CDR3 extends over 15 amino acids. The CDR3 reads CASSPQEGARSPLHF. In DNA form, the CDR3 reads TGCGCCAGCAGCCCACAGGAGGGGGCTAGGTCACCCCTCCACTTT.